This T cell receptor (beta chain) was sequenced for a study of monozygotic twins with inflammatory bowel disease. Study-wide results and limits: Variability in patient repertoires may have come partly from differing immunosuppressive treatments. Whether twins were concordant or discordant made no difference to repertoire similarity, possibly from limited power.

Comment on this clonotype: Its antigen is currently unknown.

Per TCR library, about 3.5 ug of total RNA was used. The template switching step added UMIs that contained a 6-nucleotide sample barcode. TCRdb derives one entry per CDR3 protein from the 5' RACE reads, leaving out DNA. The listing contains 400,000 or so distinct CDR3 sequences. Germline loops: CDR1 LNHNV, CDR2 YYDKDF (reference sequence). The CDR3 sequence is 16 residues long. This clonotype originated in a human donor with ulcerative colitis or Crohn's disease, or a healthy co-twin of an affected twin (not recorded which). The sequenced sample was blood. V and J are TRBV15 and TRBJ1-2. The chain's CDR3 is CATSKGRDVDNYGYTF.